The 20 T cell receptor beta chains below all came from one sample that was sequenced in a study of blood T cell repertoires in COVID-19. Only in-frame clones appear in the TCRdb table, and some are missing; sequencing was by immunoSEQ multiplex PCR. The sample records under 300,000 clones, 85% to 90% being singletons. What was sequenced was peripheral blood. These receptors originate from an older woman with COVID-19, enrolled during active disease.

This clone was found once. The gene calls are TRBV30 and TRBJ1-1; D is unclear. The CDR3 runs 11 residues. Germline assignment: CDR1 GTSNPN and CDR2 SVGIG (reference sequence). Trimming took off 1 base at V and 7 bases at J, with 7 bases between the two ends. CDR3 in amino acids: CAWSGEVEAFF. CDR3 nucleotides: TGTGCCTGGAGTGGGGAGGTTGAAGCTTTCTTT.

Here the CDR3 reads CASSSRFQGATEAFF. The DNA for the CDR3 is TGTGCCAGCAGTTCTCGCTTCCAGGGGGCCACTGAAGCTTTCTTT. The V gene is TRBV27, the J gene TRBJ1-1; 8 positions match TRBD1. There are 15 residues in the CDR3. V dropped 4 bases and J dropped 4; count of bases not matched to a gene: 8. Germline V gene sequence: CDR1 MNHEY, CDR2 SMNVEV (reference sequence).

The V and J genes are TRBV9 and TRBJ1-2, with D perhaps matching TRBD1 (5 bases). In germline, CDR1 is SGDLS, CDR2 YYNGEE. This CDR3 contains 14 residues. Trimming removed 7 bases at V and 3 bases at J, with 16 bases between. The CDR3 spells CASSSPGGDYGYTF. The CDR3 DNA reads TGTGCCAGCTCCTCCCCCGGGGGTGACTATGGCTACACCTTC.

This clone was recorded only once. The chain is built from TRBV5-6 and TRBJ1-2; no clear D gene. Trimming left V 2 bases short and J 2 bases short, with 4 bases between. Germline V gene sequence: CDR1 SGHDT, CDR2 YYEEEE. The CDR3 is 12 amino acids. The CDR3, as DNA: TGTGCCAGCAGCTTCTTGAACTATGGCTACACCTTC. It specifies CASSFLNYGYTF.

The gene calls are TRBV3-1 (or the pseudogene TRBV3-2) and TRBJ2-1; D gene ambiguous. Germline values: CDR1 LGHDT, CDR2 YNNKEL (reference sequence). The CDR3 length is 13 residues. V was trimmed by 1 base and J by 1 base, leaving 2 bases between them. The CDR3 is CASSQASYNEQFF. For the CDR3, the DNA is TGTGCCAGCAGCCAAGCGTCCTACAATGAGCAGTTCTTC.

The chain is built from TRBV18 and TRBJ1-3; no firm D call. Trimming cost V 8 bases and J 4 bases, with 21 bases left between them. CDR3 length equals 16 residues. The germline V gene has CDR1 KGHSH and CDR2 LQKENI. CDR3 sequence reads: CASAPSVSRTGNTIYF. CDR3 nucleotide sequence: TGTGCCAGCGCGCCCTCGGTTTCCCGTACCGGAAACACCATATATTTT.

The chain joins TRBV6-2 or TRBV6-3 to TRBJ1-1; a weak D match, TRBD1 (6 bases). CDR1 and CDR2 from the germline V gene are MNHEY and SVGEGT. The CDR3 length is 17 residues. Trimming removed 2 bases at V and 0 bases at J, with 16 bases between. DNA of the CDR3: TGTGCCAGCAGTTACCCACAGGGTTACAAAATGAACACTGAAGCTTTCTTT. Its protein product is CASSYPQGYKMNTEAFF.

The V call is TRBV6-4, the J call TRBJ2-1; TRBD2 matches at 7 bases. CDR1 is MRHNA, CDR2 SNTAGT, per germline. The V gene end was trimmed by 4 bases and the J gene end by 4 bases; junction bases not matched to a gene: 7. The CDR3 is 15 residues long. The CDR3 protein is CASSVDGGEYNEQFF. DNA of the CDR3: TGTGCCAGCAGTGTTGATGGGGGGGAATACAATGAGCAGTTCTTC.

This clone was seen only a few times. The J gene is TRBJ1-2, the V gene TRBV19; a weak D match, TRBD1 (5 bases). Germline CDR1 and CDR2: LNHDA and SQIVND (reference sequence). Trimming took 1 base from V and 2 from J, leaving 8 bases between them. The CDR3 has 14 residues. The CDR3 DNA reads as TGTGCCAGTAGTATAGGGGGACTGAACTATGGCTACACCTTC. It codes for CASSIGGLNYGYTF.

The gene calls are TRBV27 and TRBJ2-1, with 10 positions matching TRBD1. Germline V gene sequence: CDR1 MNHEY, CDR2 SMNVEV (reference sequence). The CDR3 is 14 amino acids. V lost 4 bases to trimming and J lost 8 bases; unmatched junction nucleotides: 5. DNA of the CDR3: TGTGCCAGCAGTTCCGGGACAGGGGACCATGAGCAGTTCTTC. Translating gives CASSSGTGDHEQFF.

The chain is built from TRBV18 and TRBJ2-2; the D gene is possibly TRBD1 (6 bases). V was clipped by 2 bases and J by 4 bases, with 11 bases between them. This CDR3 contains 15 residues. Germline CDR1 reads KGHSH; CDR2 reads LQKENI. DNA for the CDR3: TGTGCCAGCTCACCAGAACAGGACAGCACCGGGGAGCTGTTTTTT. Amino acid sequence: CASSPEQDSTGELFF.

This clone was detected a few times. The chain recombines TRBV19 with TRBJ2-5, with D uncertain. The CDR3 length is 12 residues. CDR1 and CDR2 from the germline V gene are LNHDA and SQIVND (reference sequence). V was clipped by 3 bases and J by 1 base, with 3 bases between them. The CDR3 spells CASSMSQETQYF. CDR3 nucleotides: TGTGCCAGTAGTATGAGCCAAGAGACCCAGTACTTC.

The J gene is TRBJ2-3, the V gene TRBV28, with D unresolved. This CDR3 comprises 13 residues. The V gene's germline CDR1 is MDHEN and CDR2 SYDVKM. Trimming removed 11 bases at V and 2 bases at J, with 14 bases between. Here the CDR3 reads CAHNRQATDTQYF. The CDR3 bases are TGTGCCCACAACCGGCAGGCCACAGATACGCAGTATTTT.

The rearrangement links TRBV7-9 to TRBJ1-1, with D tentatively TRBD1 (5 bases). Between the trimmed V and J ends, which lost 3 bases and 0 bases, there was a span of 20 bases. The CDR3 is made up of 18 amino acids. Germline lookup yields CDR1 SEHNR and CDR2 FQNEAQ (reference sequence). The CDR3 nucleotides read TGTGCCAGCAGCTTTCCCAGGGCGACATATATAATGAACACTGAAGCTTTCTTT. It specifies CASSFPRATYIMNTEAFF.

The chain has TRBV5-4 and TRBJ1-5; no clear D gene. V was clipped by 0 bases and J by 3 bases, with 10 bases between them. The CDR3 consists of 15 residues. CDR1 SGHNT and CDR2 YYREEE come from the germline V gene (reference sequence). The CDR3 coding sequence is TGTGCCAGCAGCTTGGATCCGGAGGTCAATCAGCCCCAGCATTTT. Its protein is CASSLDPEVNQPQHF.

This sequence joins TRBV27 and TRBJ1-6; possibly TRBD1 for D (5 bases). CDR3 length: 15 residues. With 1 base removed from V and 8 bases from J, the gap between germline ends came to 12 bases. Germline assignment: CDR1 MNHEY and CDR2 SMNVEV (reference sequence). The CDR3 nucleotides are TGTGCCAGCAGTTTATACGACAGAATATATTCACCCCTCCACTTT. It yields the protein CASSLYDRIYSPLHF.

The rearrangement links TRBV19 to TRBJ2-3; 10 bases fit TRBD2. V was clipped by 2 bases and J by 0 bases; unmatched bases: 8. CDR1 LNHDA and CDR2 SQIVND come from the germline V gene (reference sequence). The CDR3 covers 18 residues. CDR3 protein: CASSIRGSTSGSTDTQYF. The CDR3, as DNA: TGTGCCAGTAGTATAAGGGGGTCGACTAGCGGGAGCACAGATACGCAGTATTTT.

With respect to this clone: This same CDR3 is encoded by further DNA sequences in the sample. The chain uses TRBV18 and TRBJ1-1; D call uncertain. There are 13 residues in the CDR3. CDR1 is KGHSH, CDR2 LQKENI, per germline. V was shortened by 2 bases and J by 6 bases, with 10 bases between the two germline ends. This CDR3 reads CASSPDRRAEAFF. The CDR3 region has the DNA TGTGCCAGCTCACCAGATCGGCGGGCTGAAGCTTTCTTT.

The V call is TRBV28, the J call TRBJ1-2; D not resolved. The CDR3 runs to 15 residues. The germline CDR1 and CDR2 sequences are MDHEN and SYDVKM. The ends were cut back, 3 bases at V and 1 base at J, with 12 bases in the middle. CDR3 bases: TGTGCCAGCAGTTTTGGGCAGGAGGGTAACTATGGCTACACCTTC. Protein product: CASSFGQEGNYGYTF.

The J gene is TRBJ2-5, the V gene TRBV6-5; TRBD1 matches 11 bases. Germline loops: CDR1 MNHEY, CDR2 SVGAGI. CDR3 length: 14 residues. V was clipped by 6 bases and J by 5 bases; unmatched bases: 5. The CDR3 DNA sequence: TGTGCCAGCAGCGTTGGACAGGGGGCCGAGACCCAGTACTTC. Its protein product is CASSVGQGAETQYF.